Listed below are T cell receptor beta chains from one sample, sequenced in a study of tumor-infiltrating lymphocytes in oesophageal squamous cell carcinoma. Each CDR3 protein gets one entry after TCRdb re-called the PCR reads with MiXCR. The data show about 21,000 distinct CDR3 sequences, 30% to 40% seen once. Material: esophageal tumor tissue. The receptors stem from a male donor with esophageal squamous cell carcinoma. Both conserved end residues are part of each CDR3. The D gene is left open where the match is weak. Rows give clone size only sometimes, using once, few, many, or a class for an expanded clone.

j_gene: TRBJ1-2
abundance: many
d_gene: TRBD1
v_gene: TRBV6-1
CDR3nt: TGTGCCAGCAGCAAGAATGACAGGGGGTTCTCTGGCTACACCTTC
CDR3aa: CASSKNDRGFSGYTF

j_gene: TRBJ1-4
abundance: medium-sized
d_gene: .
v_gene: TRBV27
CDR3nt: TGTGCCAGCAGCCCAGGGGCTGAAAAACTGTTTTTT
CDR3aa: CASSPGAEKLFF

j_gene: TRBJ2-3
abundance: .
d_gene: .
v_gene: TRBV7-6
CDR3nt: TGTGCCAGCAGCTTAGCGGGCCCAGATACGCAGTATTTT
CDR3aa: CASSLAGPDTQYF

j_gene: TRBJ2-3
abundance: .
d_gene: TRBD2
v_gene: TRBV6-5
CDR3nt: TGTGCCAGCAGTGTAGCGGGAGGGCCAGATACGCAGTATTTT
CDR3aa: CASSVAGGPDTQYF

j_gene: TRBJ2-3
abundance: medium-sized
d_gene: TRBD2
v_gene: TRBV7-2
CDR3nt: TGTGCCAGCAGCCGACTAGCGGGAGGTTCAGATACGCAGTATTTT
CDR3aa: CASSRLAGGSDTQYF

j_gene: TRBJ2-5
abundance: .
d_gene: TRBD1
v_gene: TRBV7-6
CDR3nt: TGTGCTAGCAGCTTAGCGTCGACAGGGTACGAGACCCAGTACTTC
CDR3aa: CASSLASTGYETQYF

j_gene: TRBJ2-7
abundance: .
d_gene: .
v_gene: TRBV6-8
CDR3nt: TGTGCCAGGGTGCAGGGTAGCGCCTACGAGCAGTACTTC
CDR3aa: CARVQGSAYEQYF

j_gene: TRBJ2-7
abundance: once
d_gene: TRBD2
v_gene: TRBV11-2
CDR3nt: TGTGCCAGCAGCCCTAGGGCTAGCGGGAGCTCCTACGAGCAGTACTTC
CDR3aa: CASSPRASGSSYEQYF

j_gene: TRBJ1-2
abundance: .
d_gene: TRBD1
v_gene: TRBV12-3/TRBV12-4
CDR3nt: TGTGCCAGCAGTTACACAGGGGACTATGGCTACACCTTC
CDR3aa: CASSYTGDYGYTF

j_gene: TRBJ2-7
abundance: many
d_gene: .
v_gene: TRBV2
CDR3nt: TGTGCCAGCAGCTTGGTTGGGGGCTACGAGCAGTACTTC
CDR3aa: CASSLVGGYEQYF

j_gene: TRBJ1-2
abundance: many
d_gene: TRBD1
v_gene: TRBV19
CDR3nt: TGTGCCAGTAGCCGGACAGGGAGTGCCTATGGCTACACCTTC
CDR3aa: CASSRTGSAYGYTF

j_gene: TRBJ2-2
abundance: .
d_gene: .
v_gene: TRBV7-3
CDR3nt: TGTGCCAGCAGCCCATCCAGGGTAGCCACCGGGGAGCTGTTTTTT
CDR3aa: CASSPSRVATGELFF

j_gene: TRBJ2-1
abundance: .
d_gene: .
v_gene: TRBV7-2
CDR3nt: TGTGCCAGCAGCTTAGAAGGGCGGGGGACATCGCAGTTCTTC
CDR3aa: CASSLEGRGTSQFF

j_gene: TRBJ2-7
abundance: .
d_gene: .
v_gene: TRBV7-2
CDR3nt: TGTGCCAGCAGCTTAGCAGGATCCTACGATCAGTACTTC
CDR3aa: CASSLAGSYDQYF

j_gene: TRBJ2-3
abundance: .
d_gene: .
v_gene: TRBV7-6
CDR3nt: TGTGCTAGCAGCTTCTCTTCTCGCACAGATACGCAGTATTTT
CDR3aa: CASSFSSRTDTQYF

j_gene: TRBJ2-3
abundance: .
d_gene: .
v_gene: TRBV5-3
CDR3nt: TGTGCCAGCAGGACGGGTCCTTTTGGGGCAGATACGCAGTATTTT
CDR3aa: CASRTGPFGADTQYF

j_gene: TRBJ2-7
abundance: .
d_gene: .
v_gene: TRBV24-1
CDR3nt: TGTGCCACCAGTGCCCCAGGGCAGAGGTACAATGAGCAGTACTTC
CDR3aa: CATSAPGQRYNEQYF

j_gene: TRBJ2-5
abundance: .
d_gene: .
v_gene: TRBV7-9
CDR3nt: TGTGCCAGCAGCCCCCCCCAGGAAGTAGACGGAGCAGAGACCCAGTACTTC
CDR3aa: CASSPPQEVDGAETQYF

j_gene: TRBJ2-4
abundance: medium-sized
d_gene: TRBD2
v_gene: TRBV7-9
CDR3nt: TGTGCCAGCAGCCGGACCGCGGGGGGTAACATTCAGTACTTC
CDR3aa: CASSRTAGGNIQYF

j_gene: TRBJ2-2
abundance: many
d_gene: .
v_gene: TRBV11-2
CDR3nt: TGTGCCAGCAGCTTACGCGGTGGCTGGGAGAACACCGGGGAGCTGTTTTTT
CDR3aa: CASSLRGGWENTGELFF

j_gene: TRBJ2-5
abundance: few
d_gene: .
v_gene: TRBV20-1
CDR3nt: TGCAGTGCTAGTCCTAAAGAGACCCAGTACTTC
CDR3aa: CSASPKETQYF

j_gene: TRBJ1-4
abundance: many
d_gene: TRBD1
v_gene: TRBV28
CDR3nt: TGTGCCAGTTCTAGGGGGCCAGGCCCGAATGAAAAACTGTTTTTT
CDR3aa: CASSRGPGPNEKLFF

j_gene: TRBJ2-1
abundance: many
d_gene: TRBD1
v_gene: TRBV19
CDR3nt: TGTGCCAGTAGTATGGGACAGCTCATGGGTGAGCAGTTCTTC
CDR3aa: CASSMGQLMGEQFF

j_gene: TRBJ2-3
abundance: .
d_gene: TRBD2
v_gene: TRBV6-2/TRBV6-3
CDR3nt: TGTGCCAGCAGTGTGGAATTTAGACTAGCGGGAACAGATACGCAGTATTTT
CDR3aa: CASSVEFRLAGTDTQYF

j_gene: TRBJ2-7
abundance: few
d_gene: .
v_gene: TRBV18
CDR3nt: TGTGCCAGCTCACCCCGACAGGACTTGGAGCAGTACTTC
CDR3aa: CASSPRQDLEQYF

j_gene: TRBJ1-2
abundance: .
d_gene: .
v_gene: TRBV3-1
CDR3nt: TGTGCCAGCAGCCCCGTCACGAGGGCCACCAACTATGGCTACACCTTC
CDR3aa: CASSPVTRATNYGYTF